This passage covers 30 T cell receptor beta chains from one sample sequenced in a study of T cell repertoires in cytomegalovirus infection. TCRdb re-derived calls from the reads in MiXCR, one entry per CDR3 protein. The data hold hundreds of thousands of distinct CDR3 sequences, with 6.5% observed a single time. Sequencing used PBMCs. All receptors come from a human donor in good health (CMV status not recorded). Some clones in this sample may be carry-over from other donors' samples.

This clonotype occurred many times. The chain uses TRBV7-2 and TRBJ2-5, with D hard to call. The germline V and J ends were trimmed by 2 bases and 7 bases, with 11 bases remaining between them. Germline values: CDR1 SGHTA, CDR2 FQGNSA. CDR3 length equals 13 residues. The CDR3 sequence is CASSLTAFGTQYF. Written as DNA, the CDR3 is TGTGCCAGCAGCTTAACCGCGTTTGGGACCCAGTACTTC.

This clonotype was detected only a few times. This chain uses TRBV4-2 with TRBJ1-1; the match to TRBD1 covers 7 bases. The CDR3 runs 18 residues. Germline assignment: CDR1 LGHNA and CDR2 YNFKEQ. Unmatched junction bases numbered 11, after V lost 0 bases and J lost 1 base. The CDR3 reads CASSQDLRTGSGNTEAFF. The CDR3 bases are TGTGCCAGCAGCCAAGATCTTCGGACAGGCAGTGGGAACACTGAAGCTTTCTTT.

This clonotype was detected a few times. This chain joins TRBV6-5 and TRBJ1-2; TRBD1 matches at 11 bases. CDR3 length equals 15 residues. Germline loops: CDR1 MNHEY, CDR2 SVGAGI. V was clipped by 5 bases and J by 4 bases; unmatched bases: 6. The CDR3 DNA is TGTGCCAGCAGTAAGGACAGGGGGCGCCTCTATGGCTACACCTTC. Its translation is CASSKDRGRLYGYTF.

This clonotype was counted ten times or more. This chain joins TRBV7-9 and TRBJ2-2, with D possibly matching TRBD1 (5 bases). The CDR3 covers 15 residues. The germline V gene encodes CDR1 SEHNR and CDR2 FQNEAQ (reference sequence). Trimming took off 4 bases at V and 6 bases at J, with 15 bases between the two ends. The CDR3 is CASSSRDSRAGELFF. The CDR3 coding sequence is TGTGCCAGCAGCTCGCGAGACAGCAGAGCCGGGGAGCTGTTTTTT.

This clonotype was picked up a small number of times. The chain joins TRBV5-5 to TRBJ1-4; D is undetermined. The V gene lost 3 bases and the J gene lost 8 bases, with 11 bases spanning the gap. CDR3 length: 13 residues. Germline loops: CDR1 SGHKS, CDR2 YYEKEE (reference sequence). CDR3 DNA: TGTGCCAGCAGCTCCGACTTCTTCGAAAAACTGTTTTTT. As protein: CASSSDFFEKLFF.

There are many counts of this clonotype. The rearrangement joins TRBV20-1 to TRBJ2-7, with TRBD1 identical over 8 bases. Looked up from germline, CDR1 is DFQATT and CDR2 is SNEGSKA (reference sequence). This CDR3 comprises 12 residues. The ends lost 4 bases at V and 5 bases at J; junction bases unmatched: 4. The CDR3 region is CSATRTGHEQYF. The CDR3 DNA is TGCAGTGCTACTAGGACAGGGCACGAGCAGTACTTC.

This clonotype was recorded many times. The gene calls are TRBV7-2 and TRBJ2-1; TRBD1 matches 8 bases. Germline V lookup: CDR1 SGHTA, CDR2 FQGNSA. CDR3 length equals 12 residues. Losses at the gene ends were 10 bases for V and 9 bases for J; bases not matched to a gene: 8. The CDR3 nucleotides are TGTGCCATCAGGACAGGGTCGGGTGAGCAGTTCTTC. It is translated as CAIRTGSGEQFF.

This clonotype was picked up many times. A much larger clone lies a single base off, so this may be a read error. The rearrangement links TRBV7-6 to TRBJ2-7, with 7 bases aligning to TRBD1. The CDR3 spans 16 residues. Germline V gene lookup returns CDR1 SGHVS and CDR2 FNYEAQ. The chain's CDR3 is CVSSKGRQGISYEQYF. The CDR3 bases are TGTGTCAGCAGCAAAGGAAGACAGGGCATCTCCTACGAGCAGTACTTC.

This clonotype has a count of ten or more. The chain's CDR3 is CASSYRELRPTEQYF. Written as DNA, the CDR3 is TGTGCCAGCAGCTACAGGGAGCTCCGTCCTACCGAGCAGTACTTC. This rearrangement joins TRBV7-2 to TRBJ2-7, with D maybe TRBD1 (6 bases). Trimming took 4 bases from V and 6 from J, leaving 19 bases between them. Germline values: CDR1 SGHTA, CDR2 FQGNSA. CDR3 length equals 15 residues.

This clonotype was counted ten times or more. The chain joins TRBV12-3 or TRBV12-4 to TRBJ1-1; 7 positions match TRBD1. The V segment lost 6 bases and the J segment 2 bases; nucleotides outside the gene matches: 9. This CDR3 comprises 15 residues. The CDR3 sequence: CASSRARTGNTEAFF. DNA for the CDR3: TGTGCCAGCAGCCGCGCCCGGACAGGAAACACTGAAGCTTTCTTT.

This clonotype was detected many times. This rearrangement joins TRBV29-1 to TRBJ1-2; no definite D call. This CDR3 spans 16 amino acids. V lost 7 bases and J lost 0, with 21 bases in between. Per the germline V gene, CDR1 is SQVTM and CDR2 is ANQGSEA. CDR3 loop: CSAPGTSNDANYGYTF. DNA of the CDR3: TGCAGCGCCCCGGGAACCTCAAATGACGCTAACTATGGCTACACCTTC.

This clonotype showed up many times. The chain carries TRBV20-1 and TRBJ1-2; 8 bases map to TRBD1. Germline lookup yields CDR1 DFQATT and CDR2 SNEGSKA (reference sequence). CDR3 length equals 15 residues. The J segment lost 7 bases and the V segment lost 0 bases, leaving 10 bases of the junction unmatched. The DNA for the CDR3 is TGCAGTGCTAGAGAGGGGGGCAGGGGGCAAGGTGGCTACACCTTC. Its translation: CSAREGGRGQGGYTF.

This clonotype was observed a few times. The chain recombines TRBV28 with TRBJ1-1, with D maybe TRBD1 (5 bases). The CDR3 length is 13 residues. V dropped 10 bases and J dropped 0 bases, with 12 bases sitting between them. Germline CDR1 MDHEN, CDR2 SYDVKM. This CDR3 is CATGRGVNTEAFF. The CDR3 bases are TGTGCCACCGGGCGGGGGGTGAACACTGAAGCTTTCTTT.

This clonotype was seen at least ten times. In DNA, the CDR3 is TGCGCCAGCAGCTTGGTAATTGCAGGGTCTGGGGCCAACGTCCTGACTTTC. Amino acids: CASSLVIAGSGANVLTF. The V and J genes are TRBV5-1 and TRBJ2-6; possible D gene TRBD1, 5 bases. Germline CDR1 and CDR2: SGHRS and YFSETQ. The germline V and J ends were trimmed by 0 bases and 1 base, with 11 bases remaining between them. The CDR3 length is 17 residues.

In its sample, this clonotype was seen many times. The chain couples TRBV7-9 to TRBJ1-2; D not certain. The V end lost 0 bases, the J end lost 4 bases, and 12 bases lay between the germline ends. CDR1 and CDR2 from the germline V gene are SEHNR and FQNEAQ (reference sequence). The CDR3 is 15 residues long. CDR3 in DNA: TGTGCCAGCAGCTTAGCTTCAGTACGCCTCTATGGCTACACCTTC. Amino acid sequence: CASSLASVRLYGYTF.

In its sample, this clonotype was seen many times. The CDR3 loop reads CASSSGGLGQGRHEQFF. CDR3 sequence (DNA): TGTGCCAGCAGCTCCGGCGGGTTGGGACAGGGGAGGCATGAGCAGTTCTTC. The chain links TRBV11-2 to TRBJ2-1; TRBD1 matches at 10 bases. The CDR3 contains 17 residues. J lost 8 bases, V lost 4 bases, and 14 bases had no gene match. Germline CDR1 SGHAT, CDR2 FQNNGV. The full variable domain, completed using reference TRBV11-2 and TRBJ2-1, is EAGVAQSPRYKIIEKRQSVAFWCNPISGHATLYWYQQILGQGPKLLIQFQNNGVVDDSQLPKDRFSAERLKGVDSTLKIQPAKLEDSAVYLCASSSGGLGQGRHEQFFGPGTRLTVL.

This clonotype has ten or more counts. The chain has TRBV29-1 and TRBJ1-2; D unclear. The CDR3 extends over 10 amino acids. Germline lookup yields CDR1 SQVTM and CDR2 ANQGSEA. V lost 6 bases to trimming and J lost 8 bases, with 10 bases between them. The CDR3 nucleotides read TGCAGCGTCGGACTAAAGGGCTACACCTTC. It codes for CSVGLKGYTF.

The chain joins TRBV7-2 to TRBJ2-5; 11 nucleotides match TRBD2. CDR1 is SGHTA and CDR2 is FQGNSA in the germline V gene. Germline trimming cut 5 bases from V and 3 bases from J; bases unmatched to any gene: 14. The CDR3 is made up of 18 amino acids. CDR3 region: CASSARSRLAGFKETQYF. CDR3 in DNA: TGTGCCAGCAGCGCGAGATCCAGACTAGCGGGATTCAAAGAGACCCAGTACTTC.

In its sample, this clonotype was seen a few times. Germline is not matched at one junction end, which may reflect a read error. The chain is built from TRBV28 and TRBJ2-1; D not resolved. CDR1 is MDHEN, CDR2 SYDVKM, per germline. This CDR3 region has 12 residues. DNA for the CDR3: TGTGCCAGCAGTTTAGGTTCTGCAGCCTGGTCCTTC. Amino acid sequence: CASSLGSAAWSF.

The sample holds a few counts of this clonotype. The chain combines TRBV5-6 with TRBJ2-2, with D tentatively TRBD2 (6 bases). The CDR3 sequence is 15 residues long. V was trimmed by 4 bases and J by 4 bases, leaving 14 bases between them. Germline CDR1 is SGHDT and CDR2 is YYEEEE. This CDR3 is CASSADYGGTGELFF. CDR3 nucleotides: TGTGCCAGCAGCGCAGATTACGGGGGCACCGGGGAGCTGTTTTTT.

The V call is TRBV15, the J call TRBJ1-1; no reliable D call. This CDR3 comprises 13 residues. Germline V gene sequence: CDR1 LNHNV, CDR2 YYDKDF (reference sequence). Trimming pared 0 bases from V and 6 bases from J, leaving 8 bases between. The DNA for the CDR3 is TGTGCCACCAGCAGAGATGCGAGGGCTGAAGCTTTCTTT. It translates to CATSRDARAEAFF.

The chain is built from TRBV5-1 and TRBJ1-1, with 9 positions matching TRBD1. V gave up 3 bases and J gave up 1 base; unmatched junction bases: 4. Per germline, CDR1 SGHRS and CDR2 YFSETQ. This CDR3 is 15 amino acids long. DNA of the CDR3: TGCGCCAGCAGCTACGGGACAGGGAGGAACACTGAAGCTTTCTTT. It encodes CASSYGTGRNTEAFF. Variable domain in full (rest from reference TRBV5-1 and TRBJ1-1): KAGVTQTPRYLIKTRGQQVTLSCSPISGHRSVSWYQQTPGQGLQFLFEYFSETQRNKGNFPGRFSGRQFSNSRSEMNVSTLELGDSALYLCASSYGTGRNTEAFFGQGTRLTVV.

This clonotype was counted at least ten times. The rearrangement uses TRBV25-1 and TRBJ1-3; maybe TRBD1 (6 bases). Germline V gene data show CDR1 as MGHDK and CDR2 as SYGVNS. The CDR3 loop spans 15 amino acids. V shed 8 bases and J shed 0 bases, with 14 bases lying between them. Here the CDR3 DNA reads TGTGCCAGCTCGACCAGGGGCCTCTCTGGAAACACCATATATTTT. Encoded protein: CASSTRGLSGNTIYF.

The sample holds many counts of this clonotype. V and J are TRBV7-9 and TRBJ1-1; D uncertain. This CDR3 has 13 amino acids. Germline values: CDR1 SEHNR, CDR2 FQNEAQ (reference sequence). V lost 3 bases to trimming and J lost 5 bases, with 10 bases between them. DNA for the CDR3: TGTGCCAGCAGCTTGATGGCTGATACTGAAGCTTTCTTT. This gives the protein CASSLMADTEAFF.

This clonotype was seen repeatedly, ten times or more. Written as DNA, the CDR3 is TGTGCCAGCAGAAGGAGGGACTCTGGGAGAAATGGAAGGCAGTATTTT. Translation gives CASRRRDSGRNGRQYF. The chain is built from TRBV3-1 and TRBJ2-3, with D possibly being TRBD2 (6 bases). Germline V gives CDR1 LGHDT, CDR2 YNNKEL (reference sequence). Between the trimmed V and J ends, which lost 6 bases and 11 bases, there was a span of 27 bases. The CDR3 extends over 16 amino acids.

This chain uses TRBV7-2 with TRBJ1-3; D is uncertain. Between the trimmed V and J ends, which lost 5 bases and 2 bases, there was a span of 13 bases. CDR3 size: 15 residues. CDR1 is SGHTA, CDR2 FQGNSA, per germline. CDR3 in amino acids: CASSPPNLAGNTIYF. The CDR3 bases are TGTGCCAGCAGCCCCCCCAATTTGGCTGGAAACACCATATATTTT.

V is TRBV5-6 and J is TRBJ2-5, with TRBD1 matching 9 bases. The CDR3 spans 16 residues. Trimming took 1 base from V and 3 from J; bases not matched to a gene: 7. Per germline, CDR1 SGHDT and CDR2 YYEEEE. In DNA form, the CDR3 reads TGTGCCAGCAGCTTGAGGGGGACAGGGATGGAAGAGACCCAGTACTTC. This encodes CASSLRGTGMEETQYF.

This clonotype came up many times. The chain carries TRBV6-5 and TRBJ1-1, with TRBD1 as a possible D gene (5 bases). Germline values: CDR1 MNHEY, CDR2 SVGAGI. The CDR3 is 12 residues long. Deletions cut 6 bases from V and 6 bases from J, with 11 bases between. The CDR3 DNA reads as TGTGCCAGCAGGGGTATAGGGGCTGAAGCTTTCTTT. Encoded protein: CASRGIGAEAFF.

This clonotype came up many times. The chain recombines TRBV7-2 with TRBJ1-1; D is unclear. V dropped 4 bases and J dropped 0 bases, with 9 bases sitting between them. The germline CDR1 and CDR2 sequences are SGHTA and FQGNSA. CDR3 length: 14 residues. CDR3 in DNA: TGTGCCAGCAGCTCAAATGGGGTGAACACTGAAGCTTTCTTT. Amino acids: CASSSNGVNTEAFF.

The V and J genes are TRBV6-2 or TRBV6-3 and TRBJ1-1, with D perhaps matching TRBD1 (5 bases). The CDR3 extends over 18 amino acids. V lost 0 bases and J lost 8, with 25 bases in between. Germline CDR1 MNHEY, CDR2 SVGEGT. The CDR3 spells CASSYSRIRQRWVLEAFF. DNA for the CDR3: TGTGCCAGCAGTTACTCACGGATCCGACAGCGGTGGGTGCTCGAAGCTTTCTTT.